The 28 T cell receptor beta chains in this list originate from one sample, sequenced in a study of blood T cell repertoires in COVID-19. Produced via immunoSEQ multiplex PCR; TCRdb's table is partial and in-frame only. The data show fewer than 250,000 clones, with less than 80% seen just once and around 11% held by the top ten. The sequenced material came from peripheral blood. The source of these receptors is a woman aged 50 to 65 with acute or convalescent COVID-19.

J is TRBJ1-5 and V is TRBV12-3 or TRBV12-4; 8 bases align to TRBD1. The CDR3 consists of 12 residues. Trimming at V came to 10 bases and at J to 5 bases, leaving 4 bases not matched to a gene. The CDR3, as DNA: TGTGCCACTCAACAGGGGGATCAGCCCCAGCATTTT. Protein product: CATQQGDQPQHF.

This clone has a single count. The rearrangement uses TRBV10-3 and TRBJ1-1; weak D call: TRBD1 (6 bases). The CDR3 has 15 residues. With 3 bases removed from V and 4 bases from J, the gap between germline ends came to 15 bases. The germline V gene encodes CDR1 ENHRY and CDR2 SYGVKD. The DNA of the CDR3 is TGTGCCATCAGTGAACGAACAGGGCTGAGCACTGAAGCTTTCTTT. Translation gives CAISERTGLSTEAFF.

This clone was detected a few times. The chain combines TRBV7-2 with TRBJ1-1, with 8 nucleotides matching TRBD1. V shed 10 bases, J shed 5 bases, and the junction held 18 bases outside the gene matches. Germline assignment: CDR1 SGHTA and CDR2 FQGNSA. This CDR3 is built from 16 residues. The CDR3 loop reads CATHTQGGAGWTEAFF. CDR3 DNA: TGTGCCACCCACACACAGGGGGGCGCCGGGTGGACTGAAGCTTTCTTT. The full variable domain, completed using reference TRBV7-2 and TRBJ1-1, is GAGVSQSPSNKVTEKGKDVELRCDPISGHTALYWYRQSLGQGLEFLIYFQGNSAPDKSGLPSDRFSAERTGGSVSTLTIQRTQQEDSAVYLCATHTQGGAGWTEAFFGQGTRLTVV.

The CDR3 DNA is TGTGCCAGCAGTCTCCCGGGACAGAATAATTCACCCCTCCACTTT. Translated, it gives CASSLPGQNNSPLHF. The V call is TRBV6-5, the J call TRBJ1-6; TRBD1 matches at 7 bases. V lost 5 bases and J lost 5; bases outside the gene matches: 6. Germline CDR1 and CDR2: MNHEY and SVGAGI. The CDR3 covers 15 residues.

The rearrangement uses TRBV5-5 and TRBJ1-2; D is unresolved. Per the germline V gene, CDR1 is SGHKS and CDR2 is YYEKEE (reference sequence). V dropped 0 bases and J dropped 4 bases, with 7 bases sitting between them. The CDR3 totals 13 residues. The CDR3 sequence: CASSLAGGYGYTF. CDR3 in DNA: TGTGCCAGCAGCTTGGCGGGTGGCTATGGCTACACCTTC.

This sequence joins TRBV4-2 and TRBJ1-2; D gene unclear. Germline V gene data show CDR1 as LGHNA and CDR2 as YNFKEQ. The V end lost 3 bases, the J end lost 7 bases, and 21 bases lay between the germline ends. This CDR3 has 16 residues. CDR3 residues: CASSQAQEGWRVGYTF. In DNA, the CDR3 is TGTGCCAGCAGCCAGGCCCAAGAAGGTTGGAGGGTTGGCTACACCTTC.

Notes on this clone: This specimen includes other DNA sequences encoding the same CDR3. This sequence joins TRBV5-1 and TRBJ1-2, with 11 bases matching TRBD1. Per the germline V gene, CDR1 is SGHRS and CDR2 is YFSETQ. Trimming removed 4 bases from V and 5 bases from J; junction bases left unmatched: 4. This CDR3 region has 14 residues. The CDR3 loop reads CASSPGQGEYGYTF. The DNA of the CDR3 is TGCGCCAGCAGCCCGGGACAGGGGGAATATGGCTACACCTTC.

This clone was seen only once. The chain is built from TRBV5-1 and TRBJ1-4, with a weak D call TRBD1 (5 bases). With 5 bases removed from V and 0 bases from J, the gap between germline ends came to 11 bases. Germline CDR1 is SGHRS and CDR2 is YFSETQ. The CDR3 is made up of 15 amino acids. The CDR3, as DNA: TGCGCCAGCAGACCCTTACAGGCAACTAATGAAAAACTGTTTTTT. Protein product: CASRPLQATNEKLFF.

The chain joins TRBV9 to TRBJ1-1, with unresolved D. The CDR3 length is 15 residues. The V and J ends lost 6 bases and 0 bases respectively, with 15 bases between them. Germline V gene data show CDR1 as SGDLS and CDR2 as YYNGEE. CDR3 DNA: TGTGCCAGCACCCAAAGTCTATCCATGAACACTGAAGCTTTCTTT. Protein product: CASTQSLSMNTEAFF. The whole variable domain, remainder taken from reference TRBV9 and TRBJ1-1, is DSGVTQTPKHLITATGQRVTLRCSPRSGDLSVYWYQQSLDQGLQFLIQYYNGEERAKGNILERFSAQQFPDLHSELNLSSLELGDSALYFCASTQSLSMNTEAFFGQGTRLTVV.

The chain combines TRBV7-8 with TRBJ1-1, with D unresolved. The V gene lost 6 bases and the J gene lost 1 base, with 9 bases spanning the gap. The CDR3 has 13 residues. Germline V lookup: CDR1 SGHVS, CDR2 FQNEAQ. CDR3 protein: CASSSVRNTEAFF. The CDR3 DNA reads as TGTGCCAGCAGTTCTGTCCGGAACACTGAAGCTTTCTTT.

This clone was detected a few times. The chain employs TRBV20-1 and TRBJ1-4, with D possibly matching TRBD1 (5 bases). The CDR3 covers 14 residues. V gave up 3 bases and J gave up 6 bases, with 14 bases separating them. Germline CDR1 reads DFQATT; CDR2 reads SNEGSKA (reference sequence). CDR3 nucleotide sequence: TGCAGTGCTAGTGATCACAGGTGGGATGAAAAACTGTTTTTT. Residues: CSASDHRWDEKLFF.

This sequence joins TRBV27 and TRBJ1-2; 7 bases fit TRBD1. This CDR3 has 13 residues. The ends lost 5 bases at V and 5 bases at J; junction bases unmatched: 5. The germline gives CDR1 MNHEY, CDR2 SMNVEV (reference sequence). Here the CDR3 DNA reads TGTGCCAGCAGTCCCGAGACAGGGTATGGCTACACCTTC. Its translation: CASSPETGYGYTF.

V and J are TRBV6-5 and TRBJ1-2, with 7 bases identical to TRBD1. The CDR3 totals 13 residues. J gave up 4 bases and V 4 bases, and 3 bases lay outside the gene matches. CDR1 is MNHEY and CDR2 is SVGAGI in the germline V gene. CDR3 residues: CASSSWDSYGYTF. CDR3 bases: TGTGCCAGCAGTTCTTGGGACAGCTATGGCTACACCTTC.

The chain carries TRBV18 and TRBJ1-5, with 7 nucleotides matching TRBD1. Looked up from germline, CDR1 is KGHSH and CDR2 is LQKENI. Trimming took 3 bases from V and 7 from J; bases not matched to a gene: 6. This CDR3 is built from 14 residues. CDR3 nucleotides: TGTGCCAGCTCACCTGTCCAGGGGGAACAGCCCCAGCATTTT. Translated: CASSPVQGEQPQHF.

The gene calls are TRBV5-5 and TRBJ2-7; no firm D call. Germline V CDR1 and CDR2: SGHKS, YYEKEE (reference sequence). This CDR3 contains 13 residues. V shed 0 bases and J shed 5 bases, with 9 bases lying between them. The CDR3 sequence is CASSLVGTHEQYF. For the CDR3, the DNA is TGTGCCAGCAGCTTGGTGGGCACCCACGAGCAGTACTTC.

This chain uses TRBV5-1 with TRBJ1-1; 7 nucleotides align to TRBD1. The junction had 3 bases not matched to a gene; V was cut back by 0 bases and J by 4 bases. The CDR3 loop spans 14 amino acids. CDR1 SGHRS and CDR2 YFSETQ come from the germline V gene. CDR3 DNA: TGCGCCAGCAGCTTGGAGGGACAGATCACTGAAGCTTTCTTT. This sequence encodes CASSLEGQITEAFF.

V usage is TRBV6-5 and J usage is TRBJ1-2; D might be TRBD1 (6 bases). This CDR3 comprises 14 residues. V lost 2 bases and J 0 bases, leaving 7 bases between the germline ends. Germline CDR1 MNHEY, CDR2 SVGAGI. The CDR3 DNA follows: TGTGCCAGCAGTTACGACAGGACTAACTATGGCTACACCTTC. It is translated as CASSYDRTNYGYTF.

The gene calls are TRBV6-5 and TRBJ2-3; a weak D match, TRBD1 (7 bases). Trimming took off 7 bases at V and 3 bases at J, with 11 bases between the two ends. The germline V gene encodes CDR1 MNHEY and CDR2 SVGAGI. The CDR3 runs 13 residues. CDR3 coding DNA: TGTGCCAGCACGGAGGGGGCAACAGATACGCAGTATTTT. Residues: CASTEGATDTQYF.

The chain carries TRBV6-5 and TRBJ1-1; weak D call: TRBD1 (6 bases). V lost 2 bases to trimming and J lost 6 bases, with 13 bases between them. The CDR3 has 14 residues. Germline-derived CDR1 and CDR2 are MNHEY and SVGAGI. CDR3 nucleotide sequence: TGTGCCAGCAGTTACCTAGCAGGGGTCCCTGAAGCTTTCTTT. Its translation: CASSYLAGVPEAFF.

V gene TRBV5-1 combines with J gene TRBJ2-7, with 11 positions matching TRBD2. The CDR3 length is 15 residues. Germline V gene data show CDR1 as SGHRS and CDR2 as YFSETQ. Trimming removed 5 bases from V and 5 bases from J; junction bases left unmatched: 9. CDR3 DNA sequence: TGCGCCAGCAGGACTTTAGCGGGAGGGGTCGACGAGCAGTACTTC. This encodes CASRTLAGGVDEQYF. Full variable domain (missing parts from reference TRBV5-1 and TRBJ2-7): KAGVTQTPRYLIKTRGQQVTLSCSPISGHRSVSWYQQTPGQGLQFLFEYFSETQRNKGNFPGRFSGRQFSNSRSEMNVSTLELGDSALYLCASRTLAGGVDEQYFGPGTRLTVT.

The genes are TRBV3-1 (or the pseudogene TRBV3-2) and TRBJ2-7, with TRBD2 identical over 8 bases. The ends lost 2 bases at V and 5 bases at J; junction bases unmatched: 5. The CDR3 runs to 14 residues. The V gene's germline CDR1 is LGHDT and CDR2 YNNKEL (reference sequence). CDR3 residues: CASSQSGSRNEQYF. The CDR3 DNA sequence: TGTGCCAGCAGCCAAAGCGGGAGTAGGAACGAGCAGTACTTC.

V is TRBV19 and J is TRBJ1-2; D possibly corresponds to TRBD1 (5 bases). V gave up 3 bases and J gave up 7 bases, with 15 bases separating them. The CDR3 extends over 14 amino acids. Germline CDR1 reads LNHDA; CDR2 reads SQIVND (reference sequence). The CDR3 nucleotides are TGTGCCAGTAGTATCTCCCTTGACAGAAGTGGCTACACCTTC. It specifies CASSISLDRSGYTF.

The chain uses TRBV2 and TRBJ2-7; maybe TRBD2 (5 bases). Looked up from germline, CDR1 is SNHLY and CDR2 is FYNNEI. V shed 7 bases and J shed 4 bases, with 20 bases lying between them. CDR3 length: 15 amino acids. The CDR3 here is CASTETPAGPYEQYF. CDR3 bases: TGTGCCAGCACTGAGACCCCGGCGGGTCCTTACGAGCAGTACTTC.

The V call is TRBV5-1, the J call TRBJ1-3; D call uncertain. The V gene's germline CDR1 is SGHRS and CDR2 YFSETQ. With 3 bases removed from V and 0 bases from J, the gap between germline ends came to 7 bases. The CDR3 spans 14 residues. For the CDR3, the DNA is TGCGCCAGCAGCTCTACTAGCTCTGGAAACACCATATATTTT. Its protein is CASSSTSSGNTIYF.

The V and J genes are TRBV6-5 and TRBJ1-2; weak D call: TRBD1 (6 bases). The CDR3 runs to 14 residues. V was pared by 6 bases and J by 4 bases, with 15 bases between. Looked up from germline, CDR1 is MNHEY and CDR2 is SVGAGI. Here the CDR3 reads CASSQQGFSYGYTF. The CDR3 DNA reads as TGTGCCAGCAGCCAACAGGGATTCTCCTATGGCTACACCTTC.

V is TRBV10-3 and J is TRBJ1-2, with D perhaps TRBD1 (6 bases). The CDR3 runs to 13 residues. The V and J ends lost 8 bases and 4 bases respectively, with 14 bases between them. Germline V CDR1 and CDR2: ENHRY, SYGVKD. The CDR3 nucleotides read TGTGCCATCGTGGCAGGGGAAGGCTATGGCTACACCTTC. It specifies CAIVAGEGYGYTF.

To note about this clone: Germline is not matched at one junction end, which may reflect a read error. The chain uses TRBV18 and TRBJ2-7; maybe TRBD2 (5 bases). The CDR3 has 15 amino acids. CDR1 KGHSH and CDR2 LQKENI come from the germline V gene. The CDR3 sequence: CASSAGLPQSSEQYF. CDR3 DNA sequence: TGTGCCAGCTCAGCCGGACTGCCTCAATCCTCCGAGCAGTACTTC.

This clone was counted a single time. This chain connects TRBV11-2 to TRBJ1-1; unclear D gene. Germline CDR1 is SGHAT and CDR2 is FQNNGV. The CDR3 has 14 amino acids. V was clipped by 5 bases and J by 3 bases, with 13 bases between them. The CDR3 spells CASSPYLRDTEAFF. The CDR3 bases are TGTGCCAGCAGCCCCTACCTTCGAGACACTGAAGCTTTCTTT.